This entry lists 27 T cell receptor beta chains sequenced from one sample in a study of shared clonotypes between healthy human individuals. Profiled with immunoSEQ multiplex PCR; TCRdb holds only in-frame clones, not every one. The table includes 1.5 million to 1.9 million clones, 98% detected once. The sequencing sample was made of naive CD4+ T cells sorted from blood. Regarding subset: CD45RA+ positively selected. The receptors originated from a young man in good health.

The chain joins TRBV5-4 to TRBJ1-2, with 7 bases fitting TRBD1. Trimming removed 4 bases from V and 7 bases from J; junction bases left unmatched: 13. The germline CDR1 and CDR2 sequences are SGHNT and YYREEE (reference sequence). This CDR3 region has 15 residues. CDR3 residues: CASSPPSDRLTGYTF. The CDR3 DNA reads TGTGCCAGCAGCCCACCCTCGGACAGGTTGACTGGCTACACCTTC. Full variable domain (rest looked up from reference TRBV5-4 and TRBJ1-2): ETGVTQSPTHLIKTRGQQVTLRCSSQSGHNTVSWYQQALGQGPQFIFQYYREEENGRGNFPPRFSGLQFPNYSSELNVNALELDDSALYLCASSPPSDRLTGYTFGSGTRLTVV.

The genes are TRBV5-1 and TRBJ1-1, with 7 nucleotides matching TRBD1. Germline CDR1 SGHRS, CDR2 YFSETQ. J lost 4 bases, V lost 7 bases, and 7 bases had no gene match. This CDR3 contains 13 residues. Written as DNA, the CDR3 is TGCGCCAGCCAGGAGGGGGACAGCACTGAAGCTTTCTTT. Translated, it gives CASQEGDSTEAFF.

CDR3 bases: TGTGCCAGCGGTTTTGCGCCCCTACAAGAGACCCAGTACTTC. Encoded protein: CASGFAPLQETQYF. The chain has TRBV7-9 and TRBJ2-5; D remains unclear. V was shortened by 8 bases and J by 2 bases, with 15 bases between the two germline ends. The germline V gene encodes CDR1 SEHNR and CDR2 FQNEAQ (reference sequence). This CDR3 is built from 14 residues.

V is TRBV28 and J is TRBJ2-2; 12 positions agree with TRBD2. From germline, CDR1 is MDHEN and CDR2 SYDVKM. The CDR3 is made up of 19 amino acids. The V gene end was trimmed by 6 bases and the J gene end by 4 bases; junction bases not matched to a gene: 15. CDR3 in DNA: TGTGCCAGCAGCCCCACACTCCTAGCGGGAGGGCGTGGCACCGGGGAGCTGTTTTTT. Protein sequence: CASSPTLLAGGRGTGELFF.

Written as DNA, the CDR3 is TGCGCCAGCAGCCTAAAGTCTAGCCGCAATGAGCAGTTCTTC. It codes for CASSLKSSRNEQFF. The chain is built from TRBV5-1 and TRBJ2-1; weak D call: TRBD2 (5 bases). Germline loops: CDR1 SGHRS, CDR2 YFSETQ. This CDR3 has 14 amino acids. Trimming took 4 bases from V and 6 from J, leaving 14 bases between them.

This chain uses TRBV27 with TRBJ2-7; 9 bases map to TRBD1. The CDR3 extends over 16 amino acids. Germline V gene lookup returns CDR1 MNHEY and CDR2 SMNVEV (reference sequence). V was clipped by 3 bases and J by 9 bases; unmatched bases: 15. The CDR3 DNA reads as TGTGCCAGCAGTTTCGGCCGCGGACAGGGGTTTCGTGGGCAGTACTTC. Amino acid sequence: CASSFGRGQGFRGQYF.

The chain is built from TRBV9 and TRBJ2-2; 9 nucleotides match TRBD1. Germline V gene data show CDR1 as SGDLS and CDR2 as YYNGEE. The CDR3 runs 15 residues. V lost 3 bases and J lost 5; bases outside the gene matches: 5. CDR3 nucleotide sequence: TGTGCCAGCAGCGCCCGGGACAGGGTAACCGGGGAGCTGTTTTTT. Encoded protein: CASSARDRVTGELFF.

J is TRBJ2-7 and V is TRBV11-2; D is ambiguous. V lost 1 base, J lost 6 bases, and 10 bases lay in between. Per the germline V gene, CDR1 is SGHAT and CDR2 is FQNNGV. This CDR3 spans 13 amino acids. CDR3 region: CASSLVPLSEQYF. CDR3 in DNA: TGTGCCAGCAGCTTAGTTCCCCTTTCCGAGCAGTACTTC.

This chain links TRBV6-5 with TRBJ1-3; D might be TRBD1 (5 bases). In germline, CDR1 is MNHEY, CDR2 SVGAGI. This CDR3 has 16 amino acids. Trimming stripped 1 base from V and 4 bases from J, with 14 bases between. The CDR3 DNA reads TGTGCCAGCAGTTACTTAGGCAGGGCAGGCGGAAACACCATATATTTT. As protein: CASSYLGRAGGNTIYF.

The chain recombines TRBV27 with TRBJ2-7, with D unclear. The length of the CDR3 is 15 residues. V was pared by 4 bases and J by 5 bases, with 18 bases between. Germline lookup yields CDR1 MNHEY and CDR2 SMNVEV (reference sequence). CDR3 loop: CASSSVVGSMHEQYF. The CDR3 DNA reads TGTGCCAGCAGTTCAGTAGTCGGAAGTATGCACGAGCAGTACTTC.

The rearrangement uses TRBV7-2 and TRBJ1-5; 10 bases map to TRBD1. The CDR3 spans 14 residues. Germline lookup yields CDR1 SGHTA and CDR2 FQGNSA. V trimming: 5 bases; J trimming: 7 bases; junction bases outside the gene matches: 5. CDR3 in amino acids: CASSPDRGFQPQHF. As DNA, the CDR3 is TGTGCCAGCAGCCCGGACAGGGGGTTCCAGCCCCAGCATTTT.

The chain employs TRBV9 and TRBJ2-1; D not resolved. Trimming removed 4 bases at V and 5 bases at J, with 19 bases between. CDR3 size: 16 residues. Germline lookup yields CDR1 SGDLS and CDR2 YYNGEE. The CDR3 spells CASSFTLTQLDNEQFF. As DNA, the CDR3 is TGTGCCAGCAGCTTCACCCTAACCCAGCTGGACAATGAGCAGTTCTTC.

V and J are TRBV19 and TRBJ2-5, with TRBD2 identical over 7 bases. CDR3 length: 14 residues. The J segment lost 4 bases and the V segment lost 3 bases, leaving 5 bases of the junction unmatched. The germline V gene encodes CDR1 LNHDA and CDR2 SQIVND (reference sequence). DNA of the CDR3: TGTGCCAGTAGTATGGGAATAGCGGGAGAGACCCAGTACTTC. Amino acid sequence: CASSMGIAGETQYF.

Comment on this clone: This sample also contains other DNA sequences that code for the same CDR3. J is TRBJ1-5 and V is TRBV18; no definite D call. The germline gives CDR1 KGHSH, CDR2 LQKENI. CDR3 length: 13 residues. V shed 2 bases and J shed 1 base, with 3 bases lying between them. CDR3 region: CASSPKSNQPQHF. The DNA for the CDR3 is TGTGCCAGCTCACCAAAAAGCAATCAGCCCCAGCATTTT.

This chain joins TRBV6-6 and TRBJ2-3; TRBD1 aligns across 8 bases. The CDR3 totals 15 residues. Losses at the gene ends were 1 base for V and 2 bases for J; bases not matched to a gene: 2. Germline CDR1 and CDR2: MNHNY and SVGAGI (reference sequence). The CDR3 nucleotides read TGTGCCAGCAGTTACTGGGACAGGCCCACAGATACGCAGTATTTT. Its protein is CASSYWDRPTDTQYF.

This chain connects TRBV28 to TRBJ2-7; TRBD2 aligns across 8 bases. The CDR3 length is 17 residues. Unmatched junction bases numbered 11, after V lost 4 bases and J lost 0 bases. Germline V gives CDR1 MDHEN, CDR2 SYDVKM. CDR3 nucleotide sequence: TGTGCCAGCAGTTCTTACCCAGTAGCGGGGCTCTCCTACGAGCAGTACTTC. Protein: CASSSYPVAGLSYEQYF.

The chain combines TRBV9 with TRBJ1-3; D is unclear. V was pared by 0 bases and J by 8 bases, with 9 bases between. This CDR3 is 13 amino acids long. Germline V lookup: CDR1 SGDLS, CDR2 YYNGEE. This CDR3 reads CASSVGGTDTIYF. CDR3 DNA sequence: TGTGCCAGCAGCGTAGGCGGAACGGACACCATATATTTT.

The chain links TRBV2 to TRBJ2-2; tentative D call: TRBD1 (5 bases). The CDR3 extends over 13 amino acids. Germline CDR1 is SNHLY and CDR2 is FYNNEI. V was pared by 7 bases and J by 6 bases, with 12 bases between. DNA of the CDR3: TGTGCCAGCAAGGCAGGGTCGGCCGGGGAGCTGTTTTTT. Translating it yields CASKAGSAGELFF.

The J gene is TRBJ2-7, the V gene TRBV11-2, with D perhaps TRBD2 (5 bases). The V and J ends lost 0 bases and 9 bases respectively, with 9 bases between them. The germline CDR1 and CDR2 sequences are SGHAT and FQNNGV. This CDR3 contains 12 residues. CDR3 DNA sequence: TGTGCCAGCAGCTTAGAAGCGGTGTGGCAGTACTTC. This encodes CASSLEAVWQYF.

This clone appeared once. V and J are TRBV6-5 and TRBJ2-7, with 12 positions matching TRBD2. The CDR3 has 16 amino acids. V dropped 0 bases and J dropped 4; count of bases not matched to a gene: 4. CDR1 is MNHEY and CDR2 is SVGAGI in the germline V gene. The CDR3 reads CASSYSTLAGGYEQYF. As DNA, the CDR3 is TGTGCCAGCAGTTACTCTACACTAGCGGGAGGATACGAGCAGTACTTC.

CDR3 residues: CASSPNQGAGNTIYF. The CDR3 DNA reads as TGTGCCAGCTCACCGAATCAGGGAGCTGGAAACACCATATATTTT. V usage is TRBV18 and J usage is TRBJ1-3; D is possibly TRBD1 (5 bases). From germline, CDR1 is KGHSH and CDR2 LQKENI. The ends were cut back, 3 bases at V and 2 bases at J, with 11 bases in the middle. CDR3 length: 15 residues.

This sequence joins TRBV18 and TRBJ2-7; weak D call: TRBD1 (6 bases). The V and J ends lost 0 bases and 3 bases respectively, with 15 bases between them. The CDR3 sequence is 16 residues long. CDR1 is KGHSH and CDR2 is LQKENI in the germline V gene. The CDR3 loop reads CASSPPVGARGYEQYF. For the CDR3, the DNA is TGTGCCAGCTCACCACCAGTTGGCGCCAGGGGCTACGAGCAGTACTTC.

The V gene is TRBV18, the J gene TRBJ2-7; D unresolved. CDR3 length: 17 residues. V was trimmed by 1 base and J by 3 bases, leaving 19 bases between them. From germline, CDR1 is KGHSH and CDR2 LQKENI. The CDR3 coding sequence is TGTGCCAGCTCACCACGGCCGCAACTCCTAAGATACTACGAGCAGTACTTC. It yields the protein CASSPRPQLLRYYEQYF.

The rearrangement links TRBV27 to TRBJ2-7, with D possibly matching TRBD1 (6 bases). This CDR3 has 16 amino acids. CDR1 MNHEY and CDR2 SMNVEV come from the germline V gene (reference sequence). The ends were cut back, 5 bases at V and 4 bases at J, with 21 bases in the middle. The CDR3 loop is CASSPRRQAAVYEQYF. CDR3 in DNA: TGTGCCAGCAGTCCCCGCCGACAGGCCGCCGTGTACGAGCAGTACTTC.

The chain uses TRBV2 and TRBJ2-3; D gene ambiguous. CDR1 is SNHLY, CDR2 FYNNEI, per germline. The CDR3 contains 11 residues. Between the trimmed V and J ends, which lost 7 bases and 3 bases, there was a span of 5 bases. CDR3 protein: CASKETDTQYF. The CDR3 nucleotides read TGTGCCAGCAAGGAGACAGATACGCAGTATTTT.

This CDR3 is CASRVTGGNEQYF. The CDR3, as DNA: TGTGCCAGCAGGGTAACCGGGGGGAACGAGCAGTACTTC. The V and J genes are TRBV11-2 and TRBJ2-7, with 7 bases aligning to TRBD2. The ends lost 6 bases at V and 5 bases at J; junction bases unmatched: 7. The CDR3 loop spans 13 amino acids. Per the germline V gene, CDR1 is SGHAT and CDR2 is FQNNGV.

J is TRBJ1-1 and V is TRBV7-8; D gene unclear. This CDR3 has 14 residues. V lost 1 base, J lost 1 base, and 7 bases lay in between. Germline lookup yields CDR1 SGHVS and CDR2 FQNEAQ. CDR3: CASSLVWPNTEAFF. As DNA, the CDR3 is TGTGCCAGCAGCTTAGTGTGGCCGAACACTGAAGCTTTCTTT.